This T cell receptor beta chain was retrieved from a study of T cells in Graves' hyperthyroidism and ophthalmopathy (dated by TCRdb to the late 2010s). In the study overall: Peripheral blood samples were taken at the time of initial diagnosis, prior to any treatment. To identify distinguishing TCR V-J signatures, a discovery cohort of 95 to 100 patients was used, comprising some 43 with Graves' ophthalmopathy and around 57 with stable Graves' hyperthyroidism. The 100 or so discovery patients were divided at random into training and test sets in a 7:3 ratio. The study also compared thyroid tissue and blood T-cell repertoires from about six Graves' hyperthyroidism patients. Prospective prediction of ophthalmopathy was tested in an independent validation cohort consisting of roughly 20 hyperthyroidism patients and more than 15 patients who later progressed to ophthalmopathy. According to the paper, TCR Vbeta CDR3 sequencing was carried out on 135 peripheral blood samples, which came from around 43 ophthalmopathy, approximately 78 hyperthyroidism and roughly 17 progressor patients. After blood sampling, hyperthyroidism patients were treated with methimazole at a starting dose of 30 mg daily, and ophthalmopathy patients were treated with high-dose intravenous methylprednisolone. What the study reported, not specific to this receptor: Most expanded thyroid clonotypes (frequency above 0.001) were also found in blood, which suggests that blood repertoires may mirror thyroid immune responses. No statistical method was used to set the sample size in advance, and investigators knew the group allocation. During validation, the model predicted progression to ophthalmopathy a median of around six months ahead of onset, with more than 55% sensitivity and around 72% specificity. Ophthalmopathy was separated from stable hyperthyroidism by a 13 V-J signature model, with 87.88% sensitivity and about 84% specificity obtained in cross-validation and 80%/75% obtained in testing.

V and J are truncated by 4 bases and 1 base respectively, leaving an intervening sequence of 7 bases. Sequences SGHRS (CDR1) and YFSETQ (CDR2) are obtained from the germline V gene. Including the terminal cysteine and phenylalanine, the CDR3 comprises 13 residues. Of the read, only the CDR3 DNA is kept; its 39 bases are in frame from base 1. A patient counted as having stable Graves' hyperthyroidism if no progression to ophthalmopathy occurred over 18 months of follow-up. Hyperthyroidism patients were aged 18 to 65 years and newly diagnosed, with disease duration of less than 2 months. Any patient with an uncontrolled infection, another autoimmune disease, pregnancy or lactation was excluded. Clinical symptoms, serum thyroxine and TRAb, thyroid ultrasound, and orbital computed tomography formed the basis for the diagnoses. PBMCs were isolated from approximately 10 ml of fresh peripheral blood by Ficoll-Paque density gradient centrifugation. Total RNA was extracted using Trizol reagent, and RNA quality was assessed on an Agilent 2100 Bioanalyzer.

In this sample, this clonotype turned up many times. Its antigen remains unidentified. Base quality data are lacking; no much larger clone is found one base away. The TCR beta CDR3 regions were amplified from the RNA transcripts. The first round of RT-PCR for the TCR CDR3 was performed with the HTBI primer set and the Qiagen OneStep RT-PCR kit. Libraries were constructed in a second round of multiplex PCR, after which size selection and purification were performed. Sequencing of the libraries was done on an Illumina HiSeq2000 using paired-end 100 bp reads. The authors' analysis ran thus. SOAPnuke was used to process the raw data, with reads discarded if the reads contained adapters or uncalled bases, had a mean Phred below 15, or lacked an exact constant-primer or identifier match. High-quality paired reads were merged with COPE v1.2.5, and unique nucleotide sequences were defined as clonotypes. MiTCR v1.1 was used to align the clonotypes against IMGT TRBV, TRBD and TRBJ reference segments. Analysis was restricted to V-J combinations with a frequency above 0.0001, which covered roughly 99% of repertoires. A TCS score was defined as the ratio between F50 (clonal expansion) and ExV (chaos), using BLOSUM62-based TCRdist between CDR3 peptides within each V-J. Welch's t-statistics and random forest reduced just over 500 V-J features to some 14, which were used in a naive Bayes classifier (R e1071). TCRdb cleaned the public reads at Q25 with fastp, built clones with MiXCR and kept in-frame beta chains. Each CDR3 protein appears once, grouped with its most common genes and DNA. These V and J calls are TCRdb output, not the study's own analysis. For this sample the table gives 190,000 or so distinct CDR3 sequences, of which 15% to 20% were detected only once. Jointly, the top ten make up around 47% of the sample.

This sequence originates from a man aged 35 to 55 with Graves' hyperthyroidism. Input material: blood. This chain is built from TRBV5-1 and TRBJ2-3; the D gene lacks a confident call. CDR3 reads: CASSREGTDTQYF. The DNA is TGCGCCAGCAGCAGGGAAGGCACAGATACGCAGTATTTT.